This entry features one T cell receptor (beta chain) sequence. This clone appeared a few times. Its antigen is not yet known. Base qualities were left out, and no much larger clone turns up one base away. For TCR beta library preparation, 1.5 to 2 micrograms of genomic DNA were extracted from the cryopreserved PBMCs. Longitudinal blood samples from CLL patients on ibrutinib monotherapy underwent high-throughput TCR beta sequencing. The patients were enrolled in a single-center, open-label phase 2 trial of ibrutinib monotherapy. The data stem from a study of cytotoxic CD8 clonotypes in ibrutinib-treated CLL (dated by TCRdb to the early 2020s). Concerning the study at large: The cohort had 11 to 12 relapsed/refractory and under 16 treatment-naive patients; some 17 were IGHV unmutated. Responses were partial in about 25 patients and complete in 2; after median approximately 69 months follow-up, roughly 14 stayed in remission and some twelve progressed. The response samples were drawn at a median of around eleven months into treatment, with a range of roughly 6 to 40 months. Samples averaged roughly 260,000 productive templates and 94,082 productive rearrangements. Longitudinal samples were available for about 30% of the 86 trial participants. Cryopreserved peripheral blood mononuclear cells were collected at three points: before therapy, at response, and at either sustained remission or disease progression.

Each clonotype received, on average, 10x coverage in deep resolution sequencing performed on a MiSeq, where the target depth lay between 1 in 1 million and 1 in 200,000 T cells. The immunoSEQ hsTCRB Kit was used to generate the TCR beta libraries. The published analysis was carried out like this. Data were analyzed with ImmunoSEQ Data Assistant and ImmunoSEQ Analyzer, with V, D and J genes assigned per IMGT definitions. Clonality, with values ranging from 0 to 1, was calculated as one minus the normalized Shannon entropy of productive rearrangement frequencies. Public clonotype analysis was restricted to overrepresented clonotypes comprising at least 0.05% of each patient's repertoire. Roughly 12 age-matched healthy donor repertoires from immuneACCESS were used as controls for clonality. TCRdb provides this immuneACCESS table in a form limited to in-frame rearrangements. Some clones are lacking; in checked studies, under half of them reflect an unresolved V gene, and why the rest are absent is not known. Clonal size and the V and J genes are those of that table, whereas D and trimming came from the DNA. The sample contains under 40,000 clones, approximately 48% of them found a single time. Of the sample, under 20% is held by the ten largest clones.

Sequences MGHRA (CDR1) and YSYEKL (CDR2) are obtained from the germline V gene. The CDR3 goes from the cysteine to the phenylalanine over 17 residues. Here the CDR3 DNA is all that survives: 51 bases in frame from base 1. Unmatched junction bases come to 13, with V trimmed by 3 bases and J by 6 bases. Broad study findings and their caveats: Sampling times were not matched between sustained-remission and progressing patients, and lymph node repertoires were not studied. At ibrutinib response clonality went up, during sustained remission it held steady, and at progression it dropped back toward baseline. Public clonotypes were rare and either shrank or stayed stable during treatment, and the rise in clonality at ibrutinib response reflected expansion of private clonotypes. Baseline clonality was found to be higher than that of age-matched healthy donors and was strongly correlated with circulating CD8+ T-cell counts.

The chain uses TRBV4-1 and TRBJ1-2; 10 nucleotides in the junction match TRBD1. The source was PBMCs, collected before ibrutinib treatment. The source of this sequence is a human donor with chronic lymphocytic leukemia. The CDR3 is CASSQVGTGAQGDGYTF. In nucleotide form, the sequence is TGCGCCAGCAGCCAGGTCGGGACAGGGGCGCAAGGGGATGGCTACACCTTC.